The clone carrying this T cell receptor (beta chain) appeared many times. Its antigen is undetermined. CDR3 length: 13 amino acids. Trimming stripped 3 bases from V and 3 bases from J, with 8 bases between. Individual cDNA molecules each received unique molecular identifiers attached to them. MiXCR was run by TCRdb on the 5' RACE reads, yielding one entry per CDR3 protein. Here the sample spans 80,000 to 95,000 distinct CDR3 sequences, approximately 16% being singletons. This sample is drawn from a study of early T cells in non-severe SARS-CoV-2 infection. Study details: Bulk RNA from unsorted whole blood was sequenced; chains were unpaired. Study results and caveats: Matching results from VDJdb favored anti-spike CD8 responses, leaving private and CD4 specificities undetected.

The V and J genes are TRBV12-3 or TRBV12-4 and TRBJ1-1, with D uncertain. Material: whole blood, obtained at baseline. This receptor was obtained from an adult who was a healthcare worker with PCR-confirmed SARS-CoV-2 infection or an uninfected control (not recorded which). The CDR3 DNA is TGTGCCAGCAGTTTTGTTAGGGACACTGAAGCTTTCTTT. Translated, it gives CASSFVRDTEAFF.